This T cell receptor (beta chain) was retrieved from a study of blood T cells in healthy people across ages. This clonotype showed up just a few times. The use of a sample-barcoded 5' primer and a J-beta primer mix characterized a second PCR of roughly 6 to 11 cycles. One entry per CDR3 protein, called by TCRdb with MiXCR from the 5' RACE reads. The top ten clones hold over 3.5% of a sample with 550,000 to 650,000 distinct CDR3 sequences, about 25% of them seen once. With 3 bases removed from V and 7 bases from J, the gap between germline ends came to 13 bases. The CDR3 totals 15 residues. These data also formed part of another study, on T cells of mothers and their children.

V usage is TRBV12-3 or TRBV12-4 and J usage is TRBJ1-6; tentatively, D is TRBD1 (6 bases). The specimen sequenced was blood. The clonotype originates from a boy aged 2-9 years in good health. The CDR3 loop reads CASSLGGRVNSPLHF. CDR3 coding DNA: TGTGCCAGCAGTTTGGGGGGGCGCGTCAATTCACCCCTCCACTTT.